One and the same sample provided the 8 T cell receptor beta chains below, sequenced in a study of graft-versus-host responses after intestinal transplantation (dated by TCRdb to the early 2020s). Receptor libraries were prepared by the immunoSEQ multiplex PCR assay. TCRdb took over this immuneACCESS table, retaining in-frame rearrangements with V and J assigned. Such tables are incomplete; in checked studies, under half of the missing clones stem from an unresolved V gene, and the remainder is unexplained. The sample profile shows over 65,000 clones; 85% to 95% of them were found once. The top ten clones comprise 7.6% of the sample. This sample's time point label indicates: cells obtained before transplantation from donor or recipient. For these TCRs, the target antigens are not known. The sample was unstimulated CD8+ T cells sorted from spleen or lymph node cells, taken before transplant. Receptors originate from a human donor who was the organ donor for an intestinal transplant.

The chain links TRBV29-1 to TRBJ2-5; 9 nucleotides align to TRBD2. Per germline, CDR1 SQVTM and CDR2 ANQGSEA. This CDR3 is 15 amino acids long. V trimming: 4 bases; J trimming: 5 bases; junction bases outside the gene matches: 11. The CDR3 DNA follows: TGCAGCGTTGTTATAGCGGGGGAGTTCCGGGAGACCCAGTACTTC. Amino acids: CSVVIAGEFRETQYF.

The chain employs TRBV6-5 and TRBJ2-1, with a tentative D call TRBD2 (5 bases). The germline V and J ends were trimmed by 7 bases and 0 bases, with 13 bases remaining between them. This CDR3 spans 15 amino acids. Germline CDR1 is MNHEY and CDR2 is SVGAGI. The CDR3 DNA sequence: TGTGCCAGCACCATTAGCGCGAGCTCCTACAATGAGCAGTTCTTC. This encodes CASTISASSYNEQFF.

This clone was seen only once. V usage is TRBV5-6 and J usage is TRBJ1-5; possible D gene TRBD1, 5 bases. Germline assignment: CDR1 SGHDT and CDR2 YYEEEE. The CDR3 sequence is 15 residues long. Trimming removed 3 bases at V and 3 bases at J, with 13 bases between. Written as DNA, the CDR3 is TGTGCCAGCAGCTACGCTTCAGGGCTCAATCAGCCCCAGCATTTT. Residues: CASSYASGLNQPQHF.

The genes are TRBV10-3 and TRBJ2-5; D is possibly TRBD2 (5 bases). The CDR3 has 14 residues. Germline V lookup: CDR1 ENHRY, CDR2 SYGVKD. Trimming pared 3 bases from V and 3 bases from J, leaving 11 bases between. CDR3 loop: CAISDGGGEETQYF. DNA of the CDR3: TGTGCCATCAGTGATGGAGGTGGCGAAGAGACCCAGTACTTC.

V is TRBV19 and J is TRBJ2-1; D might be TRBD1 or TRBD2, each matching 6 bases. V shed 3 bases and J shed 7 bases, with 16 bases lying between them. The length of the CDR3 is 15 residues. CDR1 is LNHDA and CDR2 is SQIVND in the germline V gene (reference sequence). The CDR3 is CASSIGTRGANEQFF. The CDR3 bases are TGTGCCAGTAGTATCGGGACAAGGGGGGCAAATGAGCAGTTCTTC.

V gene TRBV9 combines with J gene TRBJ2-4; D ambiguous. This CDR3 has 13 amino acids. Germline values: CDR1 SGDLS, CDR2 YYNGEE. V was trimmed by 4 bases and J by 4 bases, leaving 9 bases between them. CDR3 sequence (DNA): TGTGCCAGCAGCCATAACTTAAAAAACATTCAGTACTTC. Amino acid sequence: CASSHNLKNIQYF.

V gene TRBV21-1 combines with J gene TRBJ1-4; TRBD1 is taken as the D call from the table, unchecked against the DNA. TRBV21-1 represents a pseudogene. The CDR3 totals 17 residues. In DNA form, the CDR3 reads TGTGCCAGCGGTCCCCAGGGACAGGATTCTCCTAATGAAAAACTGTTTTTT. It specifies CASGPQGQDSPNEKLFF.

This CDR3 reads CASSSRDRLYYGYTF. The CDR3 nucleotides read TGTGCCAGCAGCTCCCGGGACAGGCTATACTATGGCTACACCTTC. This chain connects TRBV7-9 to TRBJ1-2, with 8 positions matching TRBD1. After removal of 4 bases from V and 3 bases from J, the junction contained 7 bases not matched to a gene. The length of the CDR3 is 15 residues. Looked up from germline, CDR1 is SEHNR and CDR2 is FQNEAQ (reference sequence).